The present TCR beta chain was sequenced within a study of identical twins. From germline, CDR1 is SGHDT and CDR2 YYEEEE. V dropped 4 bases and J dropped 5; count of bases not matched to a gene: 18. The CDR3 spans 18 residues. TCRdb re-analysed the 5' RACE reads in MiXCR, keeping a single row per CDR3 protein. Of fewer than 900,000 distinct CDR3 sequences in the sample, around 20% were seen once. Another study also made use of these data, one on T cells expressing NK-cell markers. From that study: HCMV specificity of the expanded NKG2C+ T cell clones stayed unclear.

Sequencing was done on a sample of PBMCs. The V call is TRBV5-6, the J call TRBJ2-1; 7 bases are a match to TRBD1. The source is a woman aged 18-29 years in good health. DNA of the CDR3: TGTGCCAGCAGCCTCGACAGGGTGGGGATATATGGCCACAATGAGCAGTTCTTC. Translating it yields CASSLDRVGIYGHNEQFF. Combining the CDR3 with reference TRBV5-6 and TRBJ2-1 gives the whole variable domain DAGVTQSPTHLIKTRGQQVTLRCSPKSGHDTVSWYQQALGQGPQFIFQYYEEEERQRGNFPDRFSGHQFPNYSSELNVNALLLGDSALYLCASSLDRVGIYGHNEQFFGPGTRLTVL.